Reported below is one TCR beta chain. CDR3 length: 15 residues. The V and J ends lost 2 bases and 0 bases respectively, with 7 bases between them. Looked up from germline, CDR1 is SGHTA and CDR2 is FQGTGA. The sample belongs to a study of radiotherapy plus CTLA-4 blockade in lung cancer. Sequencing used immunoSEQ multiplex PCR; TCRdb keeps in-frame clones, though not all of them. This table holds 26,000 or so clones, 75% to 85% found once. The gene calls are TRBV7-3 and TRBJ2-2, with D possibly being TRBD2 (5 bases). The sequencing used peripheral blood, collected from a patient treated with radiotherapy plus ipilimumab. This clonotype originated in a human donor with non-small cell lung cancer that progressed on radiotherapy plus ipilimumab. This CDR3 is CASSLGETNTGELFF. The CDR3 DNA reads TGTGCCAGCAGCTTAGGGGAGACGAACACCGGGGAGCTGTTTTTT.